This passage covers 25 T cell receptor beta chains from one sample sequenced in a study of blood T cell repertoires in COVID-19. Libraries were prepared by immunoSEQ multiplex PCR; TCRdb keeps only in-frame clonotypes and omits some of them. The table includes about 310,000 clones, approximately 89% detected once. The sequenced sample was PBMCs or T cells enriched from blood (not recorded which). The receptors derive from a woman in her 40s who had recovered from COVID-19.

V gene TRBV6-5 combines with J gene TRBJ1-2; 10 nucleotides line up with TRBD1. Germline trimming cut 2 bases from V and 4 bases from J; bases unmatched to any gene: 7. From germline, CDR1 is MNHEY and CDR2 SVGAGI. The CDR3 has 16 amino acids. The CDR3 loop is CASSYRDRGLSYGYTF. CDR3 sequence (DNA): TGTGCCAGCAGTTACCGAGACAGGGGGCTGTCCTATGGCTACACCTTC.

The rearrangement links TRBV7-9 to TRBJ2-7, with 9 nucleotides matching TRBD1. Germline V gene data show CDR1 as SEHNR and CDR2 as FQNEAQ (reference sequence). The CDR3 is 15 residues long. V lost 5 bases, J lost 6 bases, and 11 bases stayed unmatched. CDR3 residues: CASSPRTDRGGEQYF. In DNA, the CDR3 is TGTGCCAGCAGCCCGAGAACCGACAGGGGGGGCGAGCAGTACTTC.

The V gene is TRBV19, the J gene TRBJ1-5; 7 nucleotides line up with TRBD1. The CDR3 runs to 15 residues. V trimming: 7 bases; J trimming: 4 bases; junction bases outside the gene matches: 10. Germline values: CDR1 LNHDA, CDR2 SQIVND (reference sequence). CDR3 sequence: CASTAGQFPNQPQHF. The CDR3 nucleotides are TGTGCCAGTACCGCGGGACAGTTCCCTAATCAGCCCCAGCATTTT.

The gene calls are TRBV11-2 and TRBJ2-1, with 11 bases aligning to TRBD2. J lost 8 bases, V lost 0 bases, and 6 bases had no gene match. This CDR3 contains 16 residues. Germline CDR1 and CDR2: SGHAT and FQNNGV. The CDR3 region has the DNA TGTGCCAGCAGCTTAGACTTTCTAGCGGGGGGCGATGAGCAGTTCTTC. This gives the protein CASSLDFLAGGDEQFF. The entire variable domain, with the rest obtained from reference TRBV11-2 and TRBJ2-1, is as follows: EAGVAQSPRYKIIEKRQSVAFWCNPISGHATLYWYQQILGQGPKLLIQFQNNGVVDDSQLPKDRFSAERLKGVDSTLKIQPAKLEDSAVYLCASSLDFLAGGDEQFFGPGTRLTVL.

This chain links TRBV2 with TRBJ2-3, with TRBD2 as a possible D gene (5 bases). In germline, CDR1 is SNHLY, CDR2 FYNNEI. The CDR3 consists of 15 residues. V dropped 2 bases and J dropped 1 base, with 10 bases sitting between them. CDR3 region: CASSERLGGTDTQYF. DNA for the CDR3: TGTGCCAGCAGTGAACGGCTGGGAGGCACAGATACGCAGTATTTT.

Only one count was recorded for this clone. CDR3 region: CASSQGWEVPYGYTF. CDR3 in DNA: TGCGCCAGCAGCCAAGGTTGGGAGGTCCCCTATGGCTACACCTTC. The V and J genes are TRBV4-3 and TRBJ1-2; D is unresolved. The CDR3 is 15 residues long. CDR1 and CDR2 from the germline V gene are LGHNA and YSLEER. Deletions cut 1 base from V and 4 bases from J, with 13 bases between.

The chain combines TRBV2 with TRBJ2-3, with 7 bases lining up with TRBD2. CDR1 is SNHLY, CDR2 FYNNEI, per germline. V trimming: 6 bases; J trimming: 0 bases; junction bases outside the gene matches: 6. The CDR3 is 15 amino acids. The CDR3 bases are TGTGCCAGCAGAGAAATACTAGCGAGCACAGATACGCAGTATTTT. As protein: CASREILASTDTQYF.

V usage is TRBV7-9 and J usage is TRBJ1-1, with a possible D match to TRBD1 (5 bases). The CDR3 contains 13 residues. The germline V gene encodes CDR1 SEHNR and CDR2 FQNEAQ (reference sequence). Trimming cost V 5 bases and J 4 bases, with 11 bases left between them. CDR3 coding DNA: TGTGCCAGCAGCCCTCAGGGTAGCACTGAAGCTTTCTTT. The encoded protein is CASSPQGSTEAFF.

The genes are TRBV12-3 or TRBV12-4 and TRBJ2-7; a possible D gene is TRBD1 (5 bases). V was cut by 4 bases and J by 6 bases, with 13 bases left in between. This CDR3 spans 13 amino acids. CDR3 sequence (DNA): TGTGCCAGCAGTTCCGGACACGCCGGCGAGCAGTACTTC. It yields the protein CASSSGHAGEQYF.

The CDR3 region is CASSSDGTDFSRLLPEYF. CDR3 DNA sequence: TGTGCCAGCTCGTCGGACGGGACAGATTTTAGTAGGCTACTACCTGAGTACTTC. The chain employs TRBV18 and TRBJ2-7; 7 bases are shared with TRBD1. Per the germline V gene, CDR1 is KGHSH and CDR2 is LQKENI. V lost 6 bases, J lost 11 bases, and 28 bases stayed unmatched. The CDR3 has 18 residues.

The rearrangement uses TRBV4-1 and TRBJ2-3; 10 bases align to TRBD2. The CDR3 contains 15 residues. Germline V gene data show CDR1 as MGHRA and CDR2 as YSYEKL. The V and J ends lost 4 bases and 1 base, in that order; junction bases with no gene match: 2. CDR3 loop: CASSLGLAGTDTQYF. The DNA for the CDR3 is TGCGCCAGCAGCCTAGGACTAGCGGGCACAGATACGCAGTATTTT.

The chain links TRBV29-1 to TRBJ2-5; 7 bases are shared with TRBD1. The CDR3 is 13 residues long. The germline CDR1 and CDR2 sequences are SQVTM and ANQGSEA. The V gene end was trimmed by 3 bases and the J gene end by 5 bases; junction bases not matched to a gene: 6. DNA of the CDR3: TGCAGCGTTGACCAGGGGGTAGGGGAGACCCAGTACTTC. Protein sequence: CSVDQGVGETQYF.

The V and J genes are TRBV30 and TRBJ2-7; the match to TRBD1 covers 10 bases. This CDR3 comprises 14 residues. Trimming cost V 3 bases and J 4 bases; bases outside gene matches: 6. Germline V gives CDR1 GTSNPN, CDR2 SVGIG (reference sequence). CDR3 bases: TGTGCCTGGAGGAGGGACAGGGGTAATTACGAGCAGTACTTC. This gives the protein CAWRRDRGNYEQYF.

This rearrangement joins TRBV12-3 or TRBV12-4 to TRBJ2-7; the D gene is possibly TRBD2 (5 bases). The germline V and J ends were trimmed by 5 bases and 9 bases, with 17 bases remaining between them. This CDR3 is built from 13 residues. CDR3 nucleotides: TGTGCCAGCAGTCCCGGGTCCCCACTAGGGCAGTACTTC. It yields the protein CASSPGSPLGQYF.

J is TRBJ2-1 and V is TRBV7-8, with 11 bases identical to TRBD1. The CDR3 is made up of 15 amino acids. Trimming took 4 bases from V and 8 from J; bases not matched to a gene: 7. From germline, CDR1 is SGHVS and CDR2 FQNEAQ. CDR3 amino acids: CASSSEDRGLDEQFF. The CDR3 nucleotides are TGTGCCAGCAGCTCAGAGGACAGGGGGCTCGATGAGCAGTTCTTC. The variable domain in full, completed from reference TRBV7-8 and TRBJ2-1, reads GAGVSQSPRYKVAKRGQDVALRCDPISGHVSLFWYQQALGQGPEFLTYFQNEAQLDKSGLPSDRFFAERPEGSVSTLKIQRTQQEDSAVYLCASSSEDRGLDEQFFGPGTRLTVL.

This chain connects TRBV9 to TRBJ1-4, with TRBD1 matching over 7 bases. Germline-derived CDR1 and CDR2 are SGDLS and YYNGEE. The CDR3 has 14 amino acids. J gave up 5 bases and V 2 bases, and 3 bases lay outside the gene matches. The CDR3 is CASSVGTANEKLFF. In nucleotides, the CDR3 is TGTGCCAGCAGCGTGGGGACAGCAAATGAAAAACTGTTTTTT.

The CDR3, as DNA: TGTGCCAGCAGCGACCCCGGGGGGAGTCTGGTTCGGGGGGAGCTGTTTTTT. Its protein is CASSDPGGSLVRGELFF. The J gene is TRBJ2-2, the V gene TRBV9; TRBD2 agrees at 7 bases. The length of the CDR3 is 17 residues. CDR1 is SGDLS and CDR2 is YYNGEE in the germline V gene. The J segment lost 8 bases and the V segment lost 3 bases, leaving 16 bases of the junction unmatched.

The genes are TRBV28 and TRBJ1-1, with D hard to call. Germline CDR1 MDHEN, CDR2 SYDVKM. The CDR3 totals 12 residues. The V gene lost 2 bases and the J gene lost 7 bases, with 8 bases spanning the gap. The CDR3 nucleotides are TGTGCCAGCAGTTTAAGAGCTTTTGAAGCTTTCTTT. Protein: CASSLRAFEAFF.

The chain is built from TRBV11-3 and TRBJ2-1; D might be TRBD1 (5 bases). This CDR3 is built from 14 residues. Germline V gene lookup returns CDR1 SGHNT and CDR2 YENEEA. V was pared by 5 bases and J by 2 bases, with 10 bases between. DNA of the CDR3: TGTGCCAGCAGCCCAGGGTGGACCTACAATGAGCAGTTCTTC. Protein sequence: CASSPGWTYNEQFF. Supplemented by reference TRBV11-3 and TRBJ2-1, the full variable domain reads EAGVVQSPRYKIIEKKQPVAFWCNPISGHNTLYWYLQNLGQGPELLIRYENEEAVDDSQLPKDRFSAERLKGVDSTLKIQPAELGDSAVYLCASSPGWTYNEQFFGPGTRLTVL.

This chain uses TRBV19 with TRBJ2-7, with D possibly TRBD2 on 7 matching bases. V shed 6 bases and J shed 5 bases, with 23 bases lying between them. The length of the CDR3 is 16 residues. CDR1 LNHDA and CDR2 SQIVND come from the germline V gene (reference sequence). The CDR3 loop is CASSQSNRGGGDEQYF. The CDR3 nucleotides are TGTGCCAGTAGCCAATCTAATAGAGGGGGGGGCGACGAGCAGTACTTC.

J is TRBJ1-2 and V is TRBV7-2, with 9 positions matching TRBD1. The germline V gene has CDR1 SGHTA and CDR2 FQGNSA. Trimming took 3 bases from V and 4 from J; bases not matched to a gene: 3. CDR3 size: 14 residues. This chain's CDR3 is CASSFPTGGYGYTF. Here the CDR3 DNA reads TGTGCCAGCAGCTTCCCGACAGGGGGCTATGGCTACACCTTC.

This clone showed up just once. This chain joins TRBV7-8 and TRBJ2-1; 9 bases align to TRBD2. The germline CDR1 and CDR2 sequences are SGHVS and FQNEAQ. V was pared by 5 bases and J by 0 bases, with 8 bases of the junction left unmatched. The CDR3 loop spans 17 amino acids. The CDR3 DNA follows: TGTGCCAGCAGCCCCTGGGTAGCGGGGGCCTCCTACAATGAGCAGTTCTTC. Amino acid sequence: CASSPWVAGASYNEQFF.

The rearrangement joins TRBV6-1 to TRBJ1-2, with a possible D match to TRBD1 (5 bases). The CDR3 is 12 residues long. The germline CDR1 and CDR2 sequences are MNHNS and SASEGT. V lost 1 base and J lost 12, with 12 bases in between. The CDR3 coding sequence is TGTGCCAGCAGTGAAGGGAGCAGGACACACACCTTC. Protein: CASSEGSRTHTF.

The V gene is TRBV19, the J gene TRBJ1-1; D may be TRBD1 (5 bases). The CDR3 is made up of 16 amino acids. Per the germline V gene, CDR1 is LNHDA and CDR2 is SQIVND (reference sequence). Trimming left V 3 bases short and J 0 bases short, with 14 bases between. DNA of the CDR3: TGTGCCAGTAGTATCGCCCCGGACACCATGAACACTGAAGCTTTCTTT. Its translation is CASSIAPDTMNTEAFF.

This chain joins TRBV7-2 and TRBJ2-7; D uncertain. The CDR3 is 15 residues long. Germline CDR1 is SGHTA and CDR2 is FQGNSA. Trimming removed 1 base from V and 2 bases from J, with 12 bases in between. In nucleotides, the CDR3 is TGTGCCAGCAGCTTAGACTATATGAGGACCTACGAGCAGTACTTC. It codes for CASSLDYMRTYEQYF.